These T cell receptor beta chains were read from a single sample in a study of early stage breast cancer tumors. The table came from immunoSEQ multiplex PCR; TCRdb's copy has only in-frame clones and leaves some out. The repertoire holds about 28,000 clones, more than 65% seen once, with about 4.7% in the top ten. The source material was blood. The receptor source for this set is a person in their 40s with breast cancer. Each CDR3 is given with its conserved first and last residue. Fields, in order: CDR3 protein, CDR3 DNA, clone size, CDR3 length, V gene, D gene, J gene. D genes are given only for firm matches. Size is omitted from some rows. Given values are once, few, many or a class for expanded clones.

CASSSRDGRVEKLFF	TGTGCCAGCAGCTCAAGGGACGGTAGGGTTGAAAAACTGTTTTTT	NA	15	TRBV28	NA	TRBJ1-4
CASSMQGLGNQPQHF	TGTGCCAGCAGTATGCAGGGATTGGGCAATCAGCCCCAGCATTTT	NA	15	TRBV6-1	NA	TRBJ1-5
CASSPGSDYQPQHF	TGTGCCAGCTCACCCGGCTCAGATTATCAGCCCCAGCATTTT	once	14	TRBV18	NA	TRBJ1-5
CASSSEASGAAQYF	TGTGCCAGTAGTAGTGAAGCTAGCGGGGCGGCCCAGTACTTC	NA	14	TRBV19	TRBD2	TRBJ2-5
CATQDREAQETQYF	TGTGCCACCCAGGACAGGGAGGCACAAGAGACCCAGTACTTC	NA	14	TRBV10-3	TRBD1	TRBJ2-5
CASSSRTSGFSYEQYF	TGTGCCAGCAGCTCGAGGACTAGCGGGTTTTCCTACGAGCAGTACTTC	few	16	TRBV5-4	TRBD2	TRBJ2-7
CASSLDSTYGYTF	TGTGCCAGCAGCCTGGACTCGACCTATGGCTACACCTTC	few	13	TRBV5-4	NA	TRBJ1-2
CASNPRRGTNQPQHF	TGTGCCAGTAATCCCAGAAGGGGGACAAATCAGCCCCAGCATTTT	few	15	TRBV19	NA	TRBJ1-5
CASGSGRMSTDTQYF	TGTGCCAGTGGGAGCGGGAGGATGAGCACAGATACGCAGTATTTT	NA	15	TRBV9	TRBD2	TRBJ2-3
CASSQVPTGWGISFYNEQFF	TGTGCCAGCAGCCAAGTCCCGACAGGGTGGGGTATTTCCTTCTACAATGAGCAGTTCTTC	NA	20	TRBV4-2	TRBD1	TRBJ2-1
CASSVGQGAYEQYF	TGTGCCAGCAGCGTGGGACAGGGGGCTTACGAGCAGTACTTC	once	14	TRBV9	TRBD1	TRBJ2-7
CASSVGAGALRGSYEQYF	TGTGCCAGCAGCGTAGGGGCGGGAGCCCTCCGGGGCTCCTACGAGCAGTACTTC	NA	18	TRBV9	TRBD2	TRBJ2-7
CASSRRGLAATDTQYF	TGTGCCAGCAGCCGCCGAGGACTAGCGGCCACAGATACGCAGTATTTT	NA	16	TRBV7-2	TRBD2	TRBJ2-3
CASSPRTSGSLGNEQFF	TGTGCCAGCAGCCCGAGGACTAGCGGGAGTTTGGGCAATGAGCAGTTCTTC	NA	17	TRBV7-3	TRBD2	TRBJ2-1
CASSSPTGEQYF	TGTGCCAGCAGTTCCCCCACCGGCGAGCAGTACTTC	NA	12	TRBV28	NA	TRBJ2-7
CASGRGSSYNEQFF	TGTGCCAGCGGGAGAGGGAGCTCCTACAATGAGCAGTTCTTC	NA	14	TRBV19	NA	TRBJ2-1
CASRRSGRVTDTQYF	TGTGCCAGCAGAAGAAGCGGGAGAGTCACAGATACGCAGTATTTT	NA	15	TRBV7-2	TRBD2	TRBJ2-3
CAIIKSGQGRYEQYF	TGTGCCATCATCAAATCCGGACAGGGCCGCTACGAGCAGTACTTC	once	15	TRBV6-1	TRBD1	TRBJ2-7
CASSSMAAREAFF	TGCGCCAGCAGCTCTATGGCAGCCCGTGAAGCTTTCTTT	NA	13	TRBV5-1	NA	TRBJ1-1
CASSSGLAQETQYF	TGTGCCAGCAGCTCCGGACTAGCCCAAGAGACCCAGTACTTC	once	14	TRBV5-4	TRBD2	TRBJ2-5
CATSRGSVSSYNEQFF	TGTGCCACCAGCAGAGGAAGCGTCAGCTCCTACAATGAGCAGTTCTTC	NA	16	TRBV15	NA	TRBJ2-1
CASSLVVPYEQYF	TGTGCCAGCAGCTTAGTAGTTCCCTACGAGCAGTACTTC	NA	13	TRBV7-3	NA	TRBJ2-7
CASSIDLVDTQYF	TGTGCCAGTAGTATAGATCTTGTAGATACGCAGTATTTT	NA	13	TRBV19	NA	TRBJ2-3
CASSWEGGGETQYF	TGTGCCAGCAGTTGGGAGGGAGGAGGGGAGACCCAGTACTTC	NA	14	TRBV28	TRBD2	TRBJ2-5
CASSPLDRFYGYTF	TGTGCCAGCAGTCCCCTCGACAGGTTCTATGGCTACACCTTC	NA	14	TRBV6-5	NA	TRBJ1-2
CASRQGMNEQYF	TGTGCCAGCAGACAGGGGATGAACGAGCAGTACTTC	NA	12	TRBV7-6	TRBD1	TRBJ2-7
CASSLRVSGSSQYF	TGTGCCAGCAGCTTAAGGGTTAGCGGGAGTTCACAGTACTTC	once	14	TRBV11-3	TRBD2	TRBJ2-7
CASSPPLPRTSGRRSYNEQFF	TGTGCCAGCAGCCCCCCTCTTCCGCGGACTAGCGGGAGAAGGTCCTACAATGAGCAGTTCTTC	NA	21	TRBV27	TRBD2	TRBJ2-1
CASSGGTGKNYEQYF	TGTGCCAGCAGCGGTGGGACAGGGAAAAACTACGAGCAGTACTTC	NA	15	TRBV5-4	TRBD1	TRBJ2-7
CASSQNAGTSTEQYF	TGTGCCAGCTCACAAAATGCCGGGACCTCTACCGAGCAGTACTTC	NA	15	TRBV18	NA	TRBJ2-7
CASNVGSNEQYF	TGTGCCAGCAATGTGGGTTCTAACGAGCAGTACTTC	few	12	TRBV28	NA	TRBJ2-7
CASSLGTGATEAFF	TGTGCCAGCAGTTTGGGGACAGGGGCCACTGAAGCTTTCTTT	NA	14	TRBV27	TRBD1	TRBJ1-1